The clone carrying this T cell receptor (beta chain) is a singleton in its sample. Its target is not known. These data belong to a study of OX40 agonist ivuxolimab in advanced cancers. As for the study in general: The dose-escalation cohort was about 87% male, with a mean age of about 56 years, ranging roughly 20 to 90. Study-level points and caveats: By week 6 at 0.1 to 3.0 mg/kg, blood CD4+ and CD8+ T cells had expanded clonally. Expanded peripheral T-cell antigen specificity went undetermined. Some patients who did not respond also had low normalized T-cell clonal expansion.

The length of the CDR3 is 14 residues. With V trimmed by 6 bases and J by 6 bases, 9 bases remained unmatched. CDR1 is SNHLY, CDR2 FYNNEI, per germline. Measured with immunoSEQ multiplex PCR; TCRdb has only the in-frame clones, and not every one. The data hold about 96,000 clones, with about nine tenths observed a single time. The receptor was derived from an adult with an advanced solid tumor such as melanoma, head and neck, liver or kidney cancer. This chain links TRBV2 with TRBJ2-7; 9 bases fit TRBD1. The sequences come from CD4+ or CD8+ T cells sorted from blood, collected in a trial of the OX40 agonist ivuxolimab. The CDR3 DNA reads as TGTGCCAGCAGGGTTTTAGGGACAGGGAGCGAGCAGTACTTC. Protein product: CASRVLGTGSEQYF.